Below are 13 T cell receptor beta chains sequenced from a single sample in a study of beta chain features in type 1 diabetes. Every isolated RNA sample was fully reverse transcribed, so sequencing captured expressed TCRB transcripts. Only in-frame clones appear in the TCRdb table, and some are missing; sequencing was by immunoSEQ multiplex PCR. This table has about 620,000 clones, roughly a sixth appearing once. Material for sequencing was naive CD4+ T cells from blood. Receptor source: a man aged 18 to 29 in good health.

A few counts support this clone. The V call is TRBV7-2, the J call TRBJ2-3; D might be TRBD1 (5 bases). From germline, CDR1 is SGHTA and CDR2 FQGNSA. The CDR3 is made up of 12 amino acids. Trimming cost V 7 bases and J 9 bases, with 14 bases left between them. CDR3 protein: CASTPSAGTQYF. The DNA of the CDR3 is TGTGCCAGCACCCCCTCGGCAGGGACGCAGTATTTT.

On this clone: Additional DNA sequences in this sample encode the identical CDR3. The chain is built from TRBV10-3 and TRBJ2-7; D not certain. In germline, CDR1 is ENHRY, CDR2 SYGVKD. Trimming took 6 bases from V and 4 from J, leaving 10 bases between them. The CDR3 is 12 residues long. DNA of the CDR3: TGTGCCATCAGGGATAGGTCGTACGAGCAGTACTTC. Translation gives CAIRDRSYEQYF.

This sequence joins TRBV5-1 and TRBJ1-1, with a weak D call TRBD1 (6 bases). CDR1 and CDR2 from the germline V gene are SGHRS and YFSETQ. CDR3 length: 13 amino acids. V gave up 4 bases and J gave up 6 bases, with 13 bases separating them. CDR3 nucleotides: TGCGCCAGCAGCCGGGGGGCTAGCGCTGAAGCTTTCTTT. It encodes CASSRGASAEAFF. Full variable domain (missing parts from reference TRBV5-1 and TRBJ1-1): KAGVTQTPRYLIKTRGQQVTLSCSPISGHRSVSWYQQTPGQGLQFLFEYFSETQRNKGNFPGRFSGRQFSNSRSEMNVSTLELGDSALYLCASSRGASAEAFFGQGTRLTVV.

The chain employs TRBV14 and TRBJ1-1; D not resolved. The CDR3 covers 12 residues. Trimming left V 0 bases short and J 11 bases short, with 10 bases between. Germline values: CDR1 SGHDN, CDR2 FVKESK. CDR3 nucleotides: TGTGCCAGCAGCCAAGAGCGGCGCCAGGCTTTCTTT. It translates to CASSQERRQAFF. Full variable domain (rest looked up from reference TRBV14 and TRBJ1-1): EAGVTQFPSHSVIEKGQTVTLRCDPISGHDNLYWYRRVMGKEIKFLLHFVKESKQDESGMPNNRFLAERTGGTYSTLKVQPAELEDSGVYFCASSQERRQAFFGQGTRLTVV.

This chain uses TRBV6-1 with TRBJ2-7; D could derive from TRBD1 or TRBD2 (5 bases each). The CDR3 has 14 amino acids. Germline V gene lookup returns CDR1 MNHNS and CDR2 SASEGT. Trimming pared 4 bases from V and 2 bases from J, leaving 12 bases between. CDR3 region: CASSVRDGAYEQYF. The DNA for the CDR3 is TGTGCCAGCAGTGTGAGGGACGGGGCCTACGAGCAGTACTTC.

Points on this clone: This sample also contains other DNA sequences that code for the same CDR3. This chain uses TRBV5-1 with TRBJ2-5; D call uncertain. The CDR3 loop spans 11 amino acids. V gave up 1 base and J gave up 3 bases, with 1 base separating them. Germline V CDR1 and CDR2: SGHRS, YFSETQ. This chain's CDR3 is CASSLKETQYF. The CDR3 DNA reads as TGCGCCAGCAGCTTGAAAGAGACCCAGTACTTC.

This chain links TRBV30 with TRBJ1-6, with D possibly TRBD1 on 5 matching bases. From germline, CDR1 is GTSNPN and CDR2 SVGIG (reference sequence). This CDR3 has 13 amino acids. Trimming removed 5 bases from V and 8 bases from J, with 13 bases in between. In DNA form, the CDR3 reads TGTGCCTGGGACAGTTACCTTGATTCACCCCTCCACTTT. It codes for CAWDSYLDSPLHF.

The chain couples TRBV30 to TRBJ2-3; tentative D call: TRBD1 (5 bases). V was pared by 0 bases and J by 4 bases, with 5 bases between. CDR1 GTSNPN and CDR2 SVGIG come from the germline V gene (reference sequence). The CDR3 loop spans 12 amino acids. This CDR3 is CAWSVQADTQYF. CDR3 coding DNA: TGTGCCTGGAGTGTACAGGCAGATACGCAGTATTTT.

This clone has just a few counts. The chain links TRBV15 to TRBJ2-3; D remains ambiguous. Germline CDR1 LNHNV, CDR2 YYDKDF (reference sequence). Trimming took 1 base from V and 6 from J, leaving 2 bases between them. This CDR3 region has 11 residues. The CDR3 DNA sequence: TGTGCCACCAGCAGAGCCGATACGCAGTATTTT. Protein: CATSRADTQYF. The full variable domain, rest sourced from reference TRBV15 and TRBJ2-3, is DAMVIQNPRYQVTQFGKPVTLSCSQTLNHNVMYWYQQKSSQAPKLLFHYYDKDFNNEADTPDNFQSRRPNTSFCFLDIRSPGLGDTAMYLCATSRADTQYFGPGTRLTVL.

This clone has more than one count but fewer than ten. The J gene is TRBJ1-1, the V gene TRBV12-5, with D unclear. Germline V gives CDR1 LGHNT, CDR2 FRNRAP. CDR3 length: 13 residues. Trimming stripped 1 base from V and 3 bases from J, with 6 bases between. The CDR3 region is CASGLGLYTEAFF. In DNA, the CDR3 is TGTGCTAGTGGTTTGGGACTGTACACTGAAGCTTTCTTT. Using reference TRBV12-5 and TRBJ1-1 for the parts outside the CDR3, the full variable domain is DARVTQTPRHKVTEMGQEVTMRCQPILGHNTVFWYRQTMMQGLELLAYFRNRAPLDDSGMPKDRFSAEMPDATLATLKIQPSEPRDSAVYFCASGLGLYTEAFFGQGTRLTVV.

The chain couples TRBV2 to TRBJ2-5; the match to TRBD2 covers 7 bases. Germline V CDR1 and CDR2: SNHLY, FYNNEI. The trim removed 4 bases at V and 4 bases at J, leaving 9 bases unmatched. The CDR3 sequence is 15 residues long. The CDR3 loop is CASSAKGRAPETQYF. In nucleotides, the CDR3 is TGTGCCAGCAGTGCAAAGGGGAGGGCCCCAGAGACCCAGTACTTC.

In the case of this clone: This may come from a read error, since a much larger clone is one base off. This chain uses TRBV5-4 with TRBJ2-3; D uncertain. This CDR3 has 11 residues. Germline V lookup: CDR1 SGHNT, CDR2 YYREEE (reference sequence). V shed 4 bases and J shed 2 bases, with 2 bases lying between them. The CDR3 reads CASSPTDTQYF. CDR3 bases: TGTGCCAGCAGCCCCACAGATACGCAGTATTTT. The full variable domain, rest sourced from reference TRBV5-4 and TRBJ2-3, is ETGVTQSPTHLIKTRGQQVTLRCSSQSGHNTVSWYQQALGQGPQFIFQYYREEENGRGNFPPRFSGLQFPNYSSELNVNALELDDSALYLCASSPTDTQYFGPGTRLTVL.

This chain connects TRBV9 to TRBJ2-1; no firm D call. This CDR3 comprises 16 residues. Germline assignment: CDR1 SGDLS and CDR2 YYNGEE. V lost 1 base, J lost 1 base, and 12 bases lay in between. The CDR3 DNA reads as TGTGCCAGCAGCGTATTCAGCCCGGCGTCCTACAATGAGCAGTTCTTC. Protein: CASSVFSPASYNEQFF.